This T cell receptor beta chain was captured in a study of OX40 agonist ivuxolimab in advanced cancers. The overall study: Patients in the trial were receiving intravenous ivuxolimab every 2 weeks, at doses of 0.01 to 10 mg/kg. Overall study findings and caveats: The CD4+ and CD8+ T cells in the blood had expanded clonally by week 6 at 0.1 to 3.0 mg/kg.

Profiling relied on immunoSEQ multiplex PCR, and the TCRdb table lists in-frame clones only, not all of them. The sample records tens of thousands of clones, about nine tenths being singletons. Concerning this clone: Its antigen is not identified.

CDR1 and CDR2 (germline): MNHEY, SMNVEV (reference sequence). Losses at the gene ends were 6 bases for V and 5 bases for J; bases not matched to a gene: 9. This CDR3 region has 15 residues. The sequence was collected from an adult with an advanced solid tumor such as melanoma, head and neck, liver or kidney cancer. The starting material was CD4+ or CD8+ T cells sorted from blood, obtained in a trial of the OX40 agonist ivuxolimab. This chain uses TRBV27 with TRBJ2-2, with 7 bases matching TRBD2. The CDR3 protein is CASSLLAGVTGELFF. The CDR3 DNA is TGTGCCAGCAGCCTATTAGCGGGTGTGACCGGGGAGCTGTTTTTT.